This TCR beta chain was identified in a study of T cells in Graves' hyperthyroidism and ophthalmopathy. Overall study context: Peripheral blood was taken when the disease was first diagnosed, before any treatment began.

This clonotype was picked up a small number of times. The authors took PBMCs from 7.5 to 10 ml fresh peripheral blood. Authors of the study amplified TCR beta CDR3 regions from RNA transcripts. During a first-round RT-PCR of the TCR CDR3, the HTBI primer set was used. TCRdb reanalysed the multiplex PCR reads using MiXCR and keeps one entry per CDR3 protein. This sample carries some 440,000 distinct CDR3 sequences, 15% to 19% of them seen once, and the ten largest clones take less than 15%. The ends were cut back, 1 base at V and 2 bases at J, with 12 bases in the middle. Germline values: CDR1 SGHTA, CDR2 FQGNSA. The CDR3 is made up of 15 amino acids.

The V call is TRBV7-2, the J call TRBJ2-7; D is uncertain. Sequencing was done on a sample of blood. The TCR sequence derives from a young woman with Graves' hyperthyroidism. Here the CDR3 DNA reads TGTGCCAGCAGCTTAGAGTTAGGCAGTACCTACGAGCAGTACTTC. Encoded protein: CASSLELGSTYEQYF.